A single T cell receptor beta chain is shown here with its context. Its antigen has not been determined. No base quality information exists; no much larger clone differs at one position. Receptor libraries were prepared by the immunoSEQ multiplex PCR assay. The paper's processing steps were these. A statistical classification framework was built for diagnosing cytomegalovirus status from the catalog of TCR beta chain sequences. The source is immuneACCESS, and TCRdb retained only in-frame sequences with V and J called. Part of the clones is not carried over; for the studies checked, unresolved V genes explain less than half of this, and the remainder is unexplained. V and J calls and clone size come straight from that table; D and trimming were deduced from the DNA. Present in this sample are 90,000 to 110,000 clones, about 88% of which were seen just once. The ten biggest clones cover about 2% of the sample.

The V and J ends are trimmed by 0 bases and 7 bases, leaving 11 bases between them. Based on the germline V gene, the CDR1 and CDR2 sequences are SGDLS and YYNGEE. Counted from cysteine to phenylalanine, this CDR3 has 13 amino acids. The only DNA kept is the CDR3, 39 bases in frame from the first base. Donors formed part of the validation cohort, which comprised 120 subjects and was distinct from the first cohort of several hundred subjects. The sample comes from a study of cytomegalovirus exposure and HLA in healthy donors (dated by TCRdb to about 2017). Notes on the research overall: A later analysis indicated that the 120 or so validation repertoires were generated on the platform also employed for the approximately 700 repertoires of the first cohort. Along with the 666-subject first cohort, a separate validation cohort of around 110 different subjects was used. To predict cytomegalovirus infection status, the study brought together high-throughput TCR immunosequencing, statistical association of individual TCRs with disease status, and machine learning. The study was designed to test whether signatures of past pathogen exposure could be identified by cataloging public T cell receptors. Broad study findings and their caveats: While some public TCRs were present in many individuals, most TCR sequences turned up only very rarely across donors. A few of the identified cytomegalovirus-associated TCR beta chains were confirmed in vitro to be specific for cytomegalovirus antigens. A total of about 150 TCR beta chains were listed by the study as associated with cytomegalovirus. In a later analysis, TCRs clustered in the first cohort were found to also tend to co-occur in the approximately 120 validation repertoires, with 94% of cluster scores above 0. The classifier was reported to diagnose cytomegalovirus status with high specificity and sensitivity in both the original and validation cohorts. A later analysis lacked HLA typing for the validation cohort, so it scored co-occurrence in that cohort across all 110 or so repertoires. It was suggested by the authors that the approach could potentially be generalized to other disease states and immunological phenotypes.

This TCR was sampled from a young woman in good health and CMV-seronegative. Recombination connected TRBV9 to TRBJ2-7, with TRBD2 tentatively as D gene (5 bases match). The specimen sequenced was PBMCs. CDR3 sequence: CASSVGSPGEQYF. The nucleotides read TGTGCCAGCAGCGTAGGGAGCCCGGGGGAGCAGTACTTC.